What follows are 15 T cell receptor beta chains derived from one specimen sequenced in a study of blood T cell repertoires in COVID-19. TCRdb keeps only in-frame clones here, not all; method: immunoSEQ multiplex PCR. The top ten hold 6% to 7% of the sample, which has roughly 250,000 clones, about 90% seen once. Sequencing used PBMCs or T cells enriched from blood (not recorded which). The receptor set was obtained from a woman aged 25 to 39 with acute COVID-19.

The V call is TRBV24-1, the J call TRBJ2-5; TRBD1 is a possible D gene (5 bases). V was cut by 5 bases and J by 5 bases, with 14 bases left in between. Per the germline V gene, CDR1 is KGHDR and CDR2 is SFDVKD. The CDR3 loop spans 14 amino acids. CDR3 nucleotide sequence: TGTGCCACCAGTGTTGGCAGGGATGGCGAGACCCAGTACTTC. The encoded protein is CATSVGRDGETQYF.

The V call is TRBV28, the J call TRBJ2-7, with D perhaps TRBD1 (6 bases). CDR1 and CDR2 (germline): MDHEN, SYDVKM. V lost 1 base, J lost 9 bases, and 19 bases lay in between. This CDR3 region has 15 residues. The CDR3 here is CASSLYSVRGQVQYF. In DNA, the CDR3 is TGTGCCAGCAGTTTATATTCCGTCAGGGGTCAGGTGCAGTACTTC. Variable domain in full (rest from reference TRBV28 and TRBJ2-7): DVKVTQSSRYLVKRTGEKVFLECVQDMDHENMFWYRQDPGLGLRLIYFSYDVKMKEKGDIPEGYSVSREKKERFSLILESASTNQTSMYLCASSLYSVRGQVQYFGPGTRLTVT.

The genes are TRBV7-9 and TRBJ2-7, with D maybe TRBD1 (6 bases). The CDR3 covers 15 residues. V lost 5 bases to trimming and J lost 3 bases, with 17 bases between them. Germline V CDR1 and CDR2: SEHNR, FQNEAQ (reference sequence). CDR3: CASSPRPGARYEQYF. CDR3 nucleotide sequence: TGTGCCAGCAGCCCCCGCCCAGGGGCGCGCTACGAGCAGTACTTC.

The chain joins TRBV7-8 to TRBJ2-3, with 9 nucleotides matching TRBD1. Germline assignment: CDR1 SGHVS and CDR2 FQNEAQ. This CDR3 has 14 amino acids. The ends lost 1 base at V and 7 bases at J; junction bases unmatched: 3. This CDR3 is CASSLGQGGHTQYF. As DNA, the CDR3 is TGTGCCAGCAGCTTAGGACAGGGGGGTCATACGCAGTATTTT.

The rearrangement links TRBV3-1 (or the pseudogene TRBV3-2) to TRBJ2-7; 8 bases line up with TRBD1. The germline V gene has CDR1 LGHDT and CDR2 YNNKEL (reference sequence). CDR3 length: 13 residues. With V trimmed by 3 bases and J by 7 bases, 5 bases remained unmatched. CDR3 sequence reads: CASSHGQGREQYF. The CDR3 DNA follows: TGTGCCAGCAGCCACGGACAGGGACGGGAGCAGTACTTC.

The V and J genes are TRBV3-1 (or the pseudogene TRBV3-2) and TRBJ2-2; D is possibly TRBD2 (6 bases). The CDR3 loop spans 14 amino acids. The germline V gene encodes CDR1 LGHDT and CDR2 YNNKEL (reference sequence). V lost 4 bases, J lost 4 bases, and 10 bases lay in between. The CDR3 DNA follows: TGTGCCAGCAGCCTAGGCGGGACCACCGGGGAGCTGTTTTTT. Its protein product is CASSLGGTTGELFF.

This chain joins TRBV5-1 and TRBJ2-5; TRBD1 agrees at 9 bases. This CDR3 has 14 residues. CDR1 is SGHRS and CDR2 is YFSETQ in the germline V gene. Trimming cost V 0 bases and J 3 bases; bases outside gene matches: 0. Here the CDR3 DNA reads TGCGCCAGCAGCTTGGGGACAGGGGAAGAGACCCAGTACTTC. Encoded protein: CASSLGTGEETQYF.

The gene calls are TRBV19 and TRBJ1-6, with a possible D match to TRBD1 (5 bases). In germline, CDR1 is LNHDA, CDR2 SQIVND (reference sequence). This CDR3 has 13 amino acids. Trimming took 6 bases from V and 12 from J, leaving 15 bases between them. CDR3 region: CASRAQPRGPLHF. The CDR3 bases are TGTGCCAGTAGGGCCCAGCCAAGGGGACCCCTCCACTTT. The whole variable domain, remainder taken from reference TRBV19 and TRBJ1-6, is DGGITQSPKYLFRKEGQNVTLSCEQNLNHDAMYWYRQDPGQGLRLIYYSQIVNDFQKGDIAEGYSVSREKKESFPLTVTSAQKNPTAFYLCASRAQPRGPLHFGNGTRLTVT.

DNA for the CDR3: TGTGCCAGCAGCTTAGCGTTAGGGGTAGCCAAAAACATTCAGTACTTC. It translates to CASSLALGVAKNIQYF. The chain is built from TRBV7-9 and TRBJ2-4; weak D call: TRBD1 (5 bases). CDR3 length equals 16 residues. Trimming left V 0 bases short and J 0 bases short, with 9 bases between. The germline V gene has CDR1 SEHNR and CDR2 FQNEAQ (reference sequence).

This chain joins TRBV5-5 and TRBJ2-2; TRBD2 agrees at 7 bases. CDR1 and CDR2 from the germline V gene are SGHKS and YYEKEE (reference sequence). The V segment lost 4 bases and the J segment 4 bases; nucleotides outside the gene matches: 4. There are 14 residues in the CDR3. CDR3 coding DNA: TGTGCCAGCAGCGCACCTAGCGGCACCGGGGAGCTGTTTTTT. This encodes CASSAPSGTGELFF.

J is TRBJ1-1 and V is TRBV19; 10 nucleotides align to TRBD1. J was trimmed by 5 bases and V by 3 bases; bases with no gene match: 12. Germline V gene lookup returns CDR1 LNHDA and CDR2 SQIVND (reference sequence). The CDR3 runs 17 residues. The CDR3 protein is CASSMLVSWTGGTEAFF. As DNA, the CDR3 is TGTGCCAGTAGTATGCTAGTCTCATGGACAGGGGGAACTGAAGCTTTCTTT.

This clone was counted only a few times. CDR3 nucleotides: TGCGCCAGCAGCCAACCGGGGCGTACAAGACTAGCTAACTATGGCTACACCTTC. It is translated as CASSQPGRTRLANYGYTF. V usage is TRBV4-1 and J usage is TRBJ1-2, with D possibly TRBD1 on 5 matching bases. V was cut by 2 bases and J by 0 bases, with 19 bases left in between. Germline V gene sequence: CDR1 MGHRA, CDR2 YSYEKL. The CDR3 sequence is 18 residues long.

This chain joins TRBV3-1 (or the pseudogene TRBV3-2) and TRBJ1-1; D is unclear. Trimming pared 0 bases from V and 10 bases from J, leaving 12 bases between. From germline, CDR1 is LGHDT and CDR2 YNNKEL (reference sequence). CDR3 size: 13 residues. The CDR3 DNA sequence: TGTGCCAGCAGCCAAGATCAGGCCGGGGTAGCTTTCTTT. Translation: CASSQDQAGVAFF.

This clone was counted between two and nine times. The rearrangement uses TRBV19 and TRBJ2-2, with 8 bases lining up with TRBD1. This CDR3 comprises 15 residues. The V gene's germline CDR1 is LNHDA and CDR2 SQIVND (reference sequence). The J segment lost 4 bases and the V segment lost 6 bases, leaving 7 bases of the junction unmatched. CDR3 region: CASRMDRAITGELFF. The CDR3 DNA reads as TGTGCCAGTAGGATGGACAGGGCTATCACCGGGGAGCTGTTTTTT.

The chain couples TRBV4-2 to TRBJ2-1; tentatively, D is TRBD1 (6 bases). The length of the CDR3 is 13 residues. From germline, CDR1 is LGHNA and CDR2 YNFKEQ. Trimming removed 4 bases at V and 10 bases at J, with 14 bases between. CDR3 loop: CASSRSSGGEQFF. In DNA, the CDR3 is TGTGCCAGCAGCCGATCCAGTGGGGGCGAGCAGTTCTTC.